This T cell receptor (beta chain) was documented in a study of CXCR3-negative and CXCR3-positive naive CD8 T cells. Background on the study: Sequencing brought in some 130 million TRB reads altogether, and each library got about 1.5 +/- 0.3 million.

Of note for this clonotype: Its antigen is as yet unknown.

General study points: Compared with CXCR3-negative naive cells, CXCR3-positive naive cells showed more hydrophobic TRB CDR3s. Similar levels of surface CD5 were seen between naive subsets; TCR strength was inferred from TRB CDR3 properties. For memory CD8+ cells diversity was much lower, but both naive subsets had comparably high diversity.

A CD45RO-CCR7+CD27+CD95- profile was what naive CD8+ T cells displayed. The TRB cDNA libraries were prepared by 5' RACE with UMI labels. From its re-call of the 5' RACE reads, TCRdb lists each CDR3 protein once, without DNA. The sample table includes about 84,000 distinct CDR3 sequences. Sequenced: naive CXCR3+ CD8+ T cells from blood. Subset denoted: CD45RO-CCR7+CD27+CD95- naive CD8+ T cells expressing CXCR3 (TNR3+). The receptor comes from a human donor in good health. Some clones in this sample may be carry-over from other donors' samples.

The CDR3 sequence is CASSQVGIAGGSYEQYF. This rearrangement joins TRBV4-1 to TRBJ2-7; the D call from TCRdb, TRBD2, cannot be confirmed without DNA. CDR1 and CDR2 from the germline V gene are MGHRA and YSYEKL. This CDR3 spans 17 amino acids.